In its sample, the clone carrying this T cell receptor beta chain was seen once. The data stem from a study of cytotoxic CD8 clonotypes in ibrutinib-treated CLL. Study context: Outcomes included 25 or so partial and 2 complete responses; after median around 65 months, roughly 15 stayed remitted and 12 progressed. The response samples were taken once patients had been treated for a median of around 11 months, range 6 to 36.

TCR beta libraries used about 2 micrograms of genomic DNA from cryopreserved PBMCs. CDR1 and CDR2 (germline): MNHNS, SASEGT. The CDR3 extends over 14 amino acids. V dropped 3 bases and J dropped 1 base, with 9 bases sitting between them. Here immunoSEQ multiplex PCR was the method, and the copy in TCRdb shows in-frame clones only, minus some. The sample includes about 130,000 clones, roughly three quarters of them seen just once. This receptor was obtained from a human donor with chronic lymphocytic leukemia. The chain uses TRBV6-1 and TRBJ1-1; no clear D gene. Sequenced here: PBMCs, sampled after 12 months of ibrutinib treatment. CDR3 nucleotides: TGTGCCAGCAGTGATTTACAGCAGAACACTGAAGCTTTCTTT. It codes for CASSDLQQNTEAFF.